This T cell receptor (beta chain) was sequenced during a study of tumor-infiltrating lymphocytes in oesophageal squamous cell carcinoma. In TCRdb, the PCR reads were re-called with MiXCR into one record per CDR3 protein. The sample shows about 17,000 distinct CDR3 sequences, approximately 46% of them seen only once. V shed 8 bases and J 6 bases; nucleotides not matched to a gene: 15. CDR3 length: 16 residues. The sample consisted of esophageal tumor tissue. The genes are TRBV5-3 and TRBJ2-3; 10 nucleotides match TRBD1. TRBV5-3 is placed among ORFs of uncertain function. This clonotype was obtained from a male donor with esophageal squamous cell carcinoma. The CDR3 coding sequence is TGTGCCAGCAGAACGCCCGGGACAGGGGTATTGGATACGCAGTATTTT. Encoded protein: CASRTPGTGVLDTQYF.